The clone carrying this T cell receptor beta chain turned up a few times. Its antigen remains unknown. Germline V CDR1 and CDR2: SGHTA, FQGNSA. V was pared by 5 bases and J by 6 bases, with 11 bases between. The CDR3 totals 12 residues. TCRdb analysed the reads with MiXCR anew, one entry per CDR3 protein. The sample contains about 920,000 distinct CDR3 sequences, roughly 30% of which appear only once. This sample was taken from a study of T cell repertoires in cytomegalovirus infection. Study summary: Peptides in the study included HLA-C-restricted and HLA-B-restricted CMV epitopes. Both a matching HLA type and CMV infection were indicated by public TCR beta signatures.

Study-wide results and limits: Ex vivo, HLA-C-restricted CMV-specific TCR beta clonotypes prevailed over the rest of the response.

The chain carries TRBV7-2 and TRBJ2-7; a weak D match, TRBD1 (6 bases). This clonotype was obtained from a human donor in good health (CMV status not recorded). Some clones in this sample may be carry-over from other donors' samples. The source was cultured CD8+ T cells from PBMCs, collected from culture after CMV antigen stimulation. CDR3 sequence (DNA): TGTGCCAGCAGCCCTACAGGGATCGAGCAGTACGTC. Amino acids: CASSPTGIEQYV.